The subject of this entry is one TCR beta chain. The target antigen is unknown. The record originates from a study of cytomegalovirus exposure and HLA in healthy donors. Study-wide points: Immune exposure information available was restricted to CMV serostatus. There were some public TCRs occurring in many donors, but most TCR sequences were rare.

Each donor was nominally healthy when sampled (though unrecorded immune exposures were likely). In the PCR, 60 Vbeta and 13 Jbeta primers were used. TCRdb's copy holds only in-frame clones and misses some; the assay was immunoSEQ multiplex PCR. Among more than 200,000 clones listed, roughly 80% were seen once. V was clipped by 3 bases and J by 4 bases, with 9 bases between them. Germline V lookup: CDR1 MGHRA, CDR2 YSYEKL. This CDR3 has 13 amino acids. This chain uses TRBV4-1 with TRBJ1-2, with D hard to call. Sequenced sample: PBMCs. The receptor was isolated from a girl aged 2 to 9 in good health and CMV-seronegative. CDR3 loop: CASSQGSTYGYTF. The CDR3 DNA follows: TGCGCCAGCAGCCAGGGGAGCACCTATGGCTACACCTTC.